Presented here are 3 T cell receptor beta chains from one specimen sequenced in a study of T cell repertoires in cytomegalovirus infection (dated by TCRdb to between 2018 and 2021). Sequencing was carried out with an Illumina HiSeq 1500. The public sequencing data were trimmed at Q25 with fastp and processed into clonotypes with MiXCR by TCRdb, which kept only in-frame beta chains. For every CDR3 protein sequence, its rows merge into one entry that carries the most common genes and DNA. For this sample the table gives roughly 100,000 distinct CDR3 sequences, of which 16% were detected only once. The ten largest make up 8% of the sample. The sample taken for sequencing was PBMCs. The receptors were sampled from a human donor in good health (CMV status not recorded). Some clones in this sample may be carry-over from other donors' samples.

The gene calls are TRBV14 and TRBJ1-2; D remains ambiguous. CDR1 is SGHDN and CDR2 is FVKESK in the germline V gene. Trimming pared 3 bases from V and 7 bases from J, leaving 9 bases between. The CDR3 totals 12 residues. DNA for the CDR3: TGTGCCAGCAGCCAGGGCGTCGTTGGCTACACCTTC. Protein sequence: CASSQGVVGYTF.

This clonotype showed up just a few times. The CDR3: CASSARTVSNTGELFF. For the CDR3, the DNA is TGTGCCAGCAGCGCAAGGACAGTATCGAACACCGGGGAGCTGTTTTTT. V and J are TRBV7-8 and TRBJ2-2; perhaps TRBD1 as D (6 bases). CDR1 and CDR2 (germline): SGHVS, FQNEAQ. The CDR3 extends over 16 amino acids. Trimming pared 5 bases from V and 0 bases from J, leaving 13 bases between.

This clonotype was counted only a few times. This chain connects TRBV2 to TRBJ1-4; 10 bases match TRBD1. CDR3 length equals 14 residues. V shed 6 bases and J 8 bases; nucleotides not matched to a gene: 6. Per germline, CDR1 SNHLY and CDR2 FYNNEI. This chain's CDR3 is CASSLDRGKEKLFF. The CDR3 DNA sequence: TGTGCCAGCAGCCTGGACAGGGGGAAGGAAAAACTGTTTTTT.